Following are 27 T cell receptor beta chains from one sample sequenced in a study of cytomegalovirus exposure and HLA in healthy donors. The PCR was carried out with 60 Vbeta primers and 13 Jbeta primers. Profiled with immunoSEQ multiplex PCR; TCRdb holds only in-frame clones, not every one. The table shows 95,000 to 150,000 clones, with around four fifths occurring only once. The sequencing input was PBMCs. These receptors originate from a man aged 18 to 35 in good health and CMV-seropositive.

This clone was seen just once. At one boundary the junction diverges from the germline segment, which might be a read error. This same CDR3 is encoded by further DNA sequences in the sample. The genes are TRBV13 and TRBJ1-1; perhaps TRBD1 as D (6 bases). Looked up from germline, CDR1 is PRHDT and CDR2 is FYEKMQ (reference sequence). This CDR3 is 14 amino acids long. The CDR3 loop reads CASSLNWGPTEAFF. CDR3 nucleotides: TGTGCCAGCAGTCTAAACTGGGGGCCAACTGAAGCCTTCTTT.

The V call is TRBV27, the J call TRBJ2-3; 12 bases agree with TRBD2. The germline gives CDR1 MNHEY, CDR2 SMNVEV (reference sequence). The CDR3 is 16 amino acids. With V trimmed by 3 bases and J by 0 bases, 1 base remained unmatched. This CDR3 is CASSFLAGGSTDTQYF. The CDR3 bases are TGTGCCAGCAGTTTTCTAGCGGGGGGGAGCACAGATACGCAGTATTTT.

The chain has TRBV29-1 and TRBJ2-7, with TRBD1 matching over 7 bases. CDR1 and CDR2 from the germline V gene are SQVTM and ANQGSEA. With 7 bases clipped from V and 5 bases from J, the junction kept 8 bases outside the gene matches. The CDR3 runs to 12 residues. In DNA form, the CDR3 reads TGCAGCGCCAATGTAGGGGGCCACGAGCAGTACTTC. Protein sequence: CSANVGGHEQYF.

The V and J genes are TRBV7-9 and TRBJ2-1; 7 positions agree with TRBD2. V trimming: 7 bases; J trimming: 7 bases; junction bases outside the gene matches: 10. This CDR3 contains 14 residues. Germline V CDR1 and CDR2: SEHNR, FQNEAQ (reference sequence). The CDR3 nucleotides are TGTGCCAGCAACAGACTAGCCCCGGCGAATGAGCAGTTCTTC. It is translated as CASNRLAPANEQFF.

In DNA form, the CDR3 reads TGTGCCATCGTAACAGGGGGCCTTCTGGGGGAGCAGTACTTC. It specifies CAIVTGGLLGEQYF. This chain connects TRBV2 to TRBJ2-7; 9 nucleotides align to TRBD1. V was pared by 10 bases and J by 7 bases, with 14 bases of the junction left unmatched. CDR1 and CDR2 (germline): SNHLY, FYNNEI. The CDR3 spans 14 residues.

This clone occurred a few times. V is TRBV27 and J is TRBJ2-5, with TRBD2 identical over 10 bases. J gave up 5 bases and V 2 bases, and 5 bases lay outside the gene matches. Looked up from germline, CDR1 is MNHEY and CDR2 is SMNVEV (reference sequence). The CDR3 loop spans 15 amino acids. CDR3 nucleotides: TGTGCCAGCAGTTTAGGAGCGGGGGGGCGGGAGACCCAGTACTTC. This encodes CASSLGAGGRETQYF.

The chain is built from TRBV5-6 and TRBJ2-5; D not resolved. V lost 0 bases and J 2 bases, leaving 8 bases between the germline ends. The CDR3 spans 14 residues. The germline V gene has CDR1 SGHDT and CDR2 YYEEEE. Here the CDR3 reads CASSLDDSQETQYF. The CDR3 DNA follows: TGTGCCAGCAGCTTGGATGACTCTCAAGAGACCCAGTACTTC.

The chain is built from TRBV7-8 and TRBJ2-1; 10 bases map to TRBD2. The CDR3 spans 18 residues. Germline assignment: CDR1 SGHVS and CDR2 FQNEAQ. The junction had 15 bases not matched to a gene; V was cut back by 5 bases and J by 5 bases. CDR3 coding DNA: TGTGCCAGCAGCGGACCACTAAGCGGGGGGGAACTGCACAATGAGCAGTTCTTC. Encoded protein: CASSGPLSGGELHNEQFF.

The rearrangement uses TRBV2 and TRBJ1-2, with D possibly matching TRBD1 (6 bases). Trimming shortened V by 5 bases and J by 2 bases, and 9 bases separated the two germline ends. This CDR3 region has 13 residues. Germline V gene lookup returns CDR1 SNHLY and CDR2 FYNNEI. For the CDR3, the DNA is TGTGCCAGCAGTAACAGGGCAAACTATGGCTACACCTTC. Its protein is CASSNRANYGYTF.

Only a few counts were recorded for this clone. This chain joins TRBV4-1 and TRBJ2-5; D possibly corresponds to TRBD2 (6 bases). CDR1 and CDR2 (germline): MGHRA, YSYEKL. The CDR3 loop spans 15 amino acids. Trimming removed 0 bases from V and 5 bases from J, with 13 bases in between. CDR3 residues: CASSQEGRSGETQYF. CDR3 coding DNA: TGCGCCAGCAGCCAAGAGGGTAGGAGCGGGGAGACCCAGTACTTC.

The chain is built from TRBV20-1 and TRBJ2-1; D remains ambiguous. The germline V gene has CDR1 DFQATT and CDR2 SNEGSKA (reference sequence). This CDR3 has 11 amino acids. Trimming left V 3 bases short and J 10 bases short, with 10 bases between. CDR3 in amino acids: CSASPVFEQFF. DNA of the CDR3: TGCAGTGCTAGTCCTGTATTCGAGCAGTTCTTC.

V usage is TRBV4-1 and J usage is TRBJ2-3; D may be TRBD2 (6 bases). This CDR3 has 17 amino acids. V shed 0 bases and J shed 2 bases, with 15 bases lying between them. Germline V CDR1 and CDR2: MGHRA, YSYEKL. The CDR3 sequence: CASSQEGFGGTTDTQYF. DNA of the CDR3: TGCGCCAGCAGCCAAGAGGGCTTCGGAGGGACCACAGATACGCAGTATTTT.

This sequence joins TRBV4-1 and TRBJ1-3; D might be TRBD1 (5 bases). The CDR3 consists of 14 residues. Trimming cost V 5 bases and J 4 bases, with 12 bases left between them. Germline lookup yields CDR1 MGHRA and CDR2 YSYEKL. The CDR3 sequence is CASSTWGSGNTIYF. DNA for the CDR3: TGCGCCAGCAGCACCTGGGGCTCGGGAAACACCATATATTTT.

This clone was seen a single time. This rearrangement joins TRBV19 to TRBJ1-3; TRBD1 matches 7 bases. The CDR3 runs 15 residues. The germline V gene has CDR1 LNHDA and CDR2 SQIVND (reference sequence). The J segment lost 3 bases and the V segment lost 5 bases, leaving 7 bases of the junction unmatched. The CDR3 spells CASSGRDSRGNTIYF. The CDR3, as DNA: TGTGCCAGTAGTGGGCGGGACAGCCGTGGAAACACCATATATTTT.

This rearrangement joins TRBV28 to TRBJ2-7; tentatively, D is TRBD2 (5 bases). Trimming removed 6 bases at V and 1 base at J, with 13 bases between. The V gene's germline CDR1 is MDHEN and CDR2 SYDVKM. The length of the CDR3 is 14 residues. The CDR3 sequence: CASRLSSGSYEQYF. The CDR3 DNA is TGTGCCAGCAGACTCTCCAGCGGATCCTACGAGCAGTACTTC.

The chain employs TRBV15 and TRBJ2-7, with a tentative D call TRBD1 (5 bases). Germline assignment: CDR1 LNHNV and CDR2 YYDKDF (reference sequence). V lost 0 bases to trimming and J lost 2 bases, with 14 bases between them. CDR3 length: 16 residues. The CDR3 spells CATSRDKGQFTYEQYF. In DNA, the CDR3 is TGTGCCACCAGCAGAGATAAGGGGCAGTTTACCTACGAGCAGTACTTC. Based on the CDR3 plus reference TRBV15 and TRBJ2-7, the full variable domain is DAMVIQNPRYQVTQFGKPVTLSCSQTLNHNVMYWYQQKSSQAPKLLFHYYDKDFNNEADTPDNFQSRRPNTSFCFLDIRSPGLGDTAMYLCATSRDKGQFTYEQYFGPGTRLTVT.

This clone was counted ten times or more. The chain is built from TRBV7-3 and TRBJ2-1; 9 positions match TRBD2. Per the germline V gene, CDR1 is SGHTA and CDR2 is FQGTGA. V was clipped by 5 bases and J by 8 bases; unmatched bases: 10. The CDR3 has 15 residues. The CDR3 DNA reads as TGTGCCAGCAGCCTAATGGCGGGGGGGCCACATGAGCAGTTCTTC. Translated: CASSLMAGGPHEQFF. The entire variable domain, with the rest obtained from reference TRBV7-3 and TRBJ2-1, is as follows: GAGVSQTPSNKVTEKGKYVELRCDPISGHTALYWYRQSLGQGPEFLIYFQGTGAADDSGLPNDRFFAVRPEGSVSTLKIQRTERGDSAVYLCASSLMAGGPHEQFFGPGTRLTVL.

V usage is TRBV18 and J usage is TRBJ2-3, with 9 bases fitting TRBD2. The J segment lost 5 bases and the V segment lost 0 bases, leaving 3 bases of the junction unmatched. From germline, CDR1 is KGHSH and CDR2 LQKENI. The CDR3 is made up of 15 amino acids. The CDR3 nucleotides are TGTGCCAGCTCACCACCGGGACTAGCAGGAGATACGCAGTATTTT. It translates to CASSPPGLAGDTQYF.

V and J are TRBV5-4 and TRBJ2-7; D is undetermined. The V gene lost 2 bases and the J gene lost 2 bases, with 11 bases spanning the gap. Germline assignment: CDR1 SGHNT and CDR2 YYREEE (reference sequence). CDR3 length: 14 amino acids. In DNA form, the CDR3 reads TGTGCCAGCAGCTTCTCGCCGGTGACCTACGAGCAGTACTTC. Its translation: CASSFSPVTYEQYF.

V gene TRBV6-5 combines with J gene TRBJ1-1; D is ambiguous. The CDR3 runs 14 residues. V was clipped by 0 bases and J by 5 bases, with 10 bases between them. The germline V gene encodes CDR1 MNHEY and CDR2 SVGAGI. CDR3 protein: CASSYSIAGTEAFF. DNA for the CDR3: TGTGCCAGCAGTTACTCGATAGCTGGAACTGAAGCTTTCTTT.

As to this clone: At the DNA level, this CDR3 is encoded by other sequences in the same sample as well. V gene TRBV7-3 combines with J gene TRBJ2-3; possible D gene TRBD1, 5 bases. V was trimmed by 4 bases and J by 2 bases, leaving 10 bases between them. The CDR3 is made up of 14 amino acids. The germline V gene has CDR1 SGHTA and CDR2 FQGTGA. The CDR3 DNA follows: TGTGCCAGCAGCTCAAGTGGGGCCACAGATACGCAGTATTTT. It is translated as CASSSSGATDTQYF.

This chain uses TRBV10-3 with TRBJ2-7; D might be TRBD1 (5 bases). CDR3 length: 15 amino acids. Germline V gives CDR1 ENHRY, CDR2 SYGVKD. With 3 bases removed from V and 7 bases from J, the gap between germline ends came to 19 bases. CDR3 bases: TGTGCCATCAGTGAAAATGGGCAGGGTCTAGGGGAGCAGTACTTC. It translates to CAISENGQGLGEQYF.

This rearrangement joins TRBV13 to TRBJ2-7; D possibly corresponds to TRBD1 (6 bases). V was shortened by 5 bases and J by 3 bases, with 14 bases between the two germline ends. Germline V gives CDR1 PRHDT, CDR2 FYEKMQ (reference sequence). The CDR3 runs 14 residues. The CDR3 sequence: CASSPPGQVYEQYF. The CDR3 nucleotides are TGTGCCAGCAGCCCCCCGGGACAAGTCTACGAGCAGTACTTC.

V is TRBV14 and J is TRBJ2-3, with D perhaps TRBD2 (5 bases). The germline V and J ends were trimmed by 1 base and 3 bases, with 14 bases remaining between them. This CDR3 is built from 16 residues. Germline V gene lookup returns CDR1 SGHDN and CDR2 FVKESK. CDR3: CASSQGSGFGTDTQYF. The CDR3 DNA reads as TGTGCCAGCAGCCAAGGTTCGGGGTTTGGGACAGATACGCAGTATTTT.

Only a few counts were recorded for this clone. The rearrangement links TRBV6-5 to TRBJ1-1, with TRBD1 matching over 7 bases. V trimming: 2 bases; J trimming: 4 bases; junction bases outside the gene matches: 7. Germline V gives CDR1 MNHEY, CDR2 SVGAGI. The length of the CDR3 is 15 residues. The CDR3 loop is CASSYLDRASTEAFF. In DNA, the CDR3 is TGTGCCAGCAGTTACCTTGACAGGGCGAGCACTGAAGCTTTCTTT.

This clone was observed a handful of times. This chain links TRBV30 with TRBJ1-6, with TRBD1 matching 7 bases. The germline V gene has CDR1 GTSNPN and CDR2 SVGIG (reference sequence). V lost 3 bases to trimming and J lost 6 bases; unmatched junction nucleotides: 5. CDR3 length equals 14 residues. Written as DNA, the CDR3 is TGTGCCTGGAGCCCCCAGGGGGTTAATTCACCCCTCCACTTT. Amino acids: CAWSPQGVNSPLHF.

The chain is built from TRBV18 and TRBJ1-2, with 7 bases that match TRBD1. Trimming removed 4 bases from V and 0 bases from J; junction bases left unmatched: 5. The germline gives CDR1 KGHSH, CDR2 LQKENI. There are 15 residues in the CDR3. As DNA, the CDR3 is TGTGCCAGCTCACTTACGGACAGGCCTAACTATGGCTACACCTTC. Amino acids: CASSLTDRPNYGYTF.